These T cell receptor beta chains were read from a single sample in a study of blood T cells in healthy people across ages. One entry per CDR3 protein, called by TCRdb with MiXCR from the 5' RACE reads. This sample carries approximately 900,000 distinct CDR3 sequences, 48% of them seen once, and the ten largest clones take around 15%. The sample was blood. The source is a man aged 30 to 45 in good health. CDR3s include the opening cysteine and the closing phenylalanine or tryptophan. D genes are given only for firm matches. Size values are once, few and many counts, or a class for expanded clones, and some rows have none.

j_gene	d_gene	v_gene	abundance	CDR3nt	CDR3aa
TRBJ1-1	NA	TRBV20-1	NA	TGCAGTGCTAGTCGGGATATCTCTCAGAACACTGAAGCTTTCTTT	CSASRDISQNTEAFF
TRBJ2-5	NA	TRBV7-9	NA	TGTGCCAGCAGCTTAGCCTACTCGGGACTCCAAGAGACCCAGTACTTC	CASSLAYSGLQETQYF
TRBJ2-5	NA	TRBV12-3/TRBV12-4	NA	TGTGCCAGCAGGGATGGCCTGCAGACCCAGTACTTC	CASRDGLQTQYF
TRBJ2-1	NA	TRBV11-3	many	TGTGCCAGCAGCTTAGATCCCAGGGGTATTTCCTACAATGAGCAGTTCTTC	CASSLDPRGISYNEQFF
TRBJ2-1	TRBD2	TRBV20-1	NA	TGCAGTGCTAGCGGGGGGGCCGACTACAATGAGCAGTTCTTC	CSASGGADYNEQFF
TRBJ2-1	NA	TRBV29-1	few	TGCAGCGTTGAAGTAGCGTATGAGCAGTTCTTC	CSVEVAYEQFF
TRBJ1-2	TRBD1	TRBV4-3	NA	TGCGCCAGCAGCCGAGGGACAGCTATTGTTGGTGGCTACACCTTC	CASSRGTAIVGGYTF
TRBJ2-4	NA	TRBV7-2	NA	TGTGCCAGCAGGAAAGCGGGCGAAAACATTCAGTACTTC	CASRKAGENIQYF
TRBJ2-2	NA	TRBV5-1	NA	TGCGCCAGCAGCCCGCTCGGGGGGCGAAACACCGGGGAGCTGTTTTTT	CASSPLGGRNTGELFF
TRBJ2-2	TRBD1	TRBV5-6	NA	TGTGCCAGCAGCTTGGCGGCAGGGGGAAACACCGGGGAGCTGTTTTTT	CASSLAAGGNTGELFF
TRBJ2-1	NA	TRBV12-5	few	TGTGCTAGTGGTTCGGGGGGCGATGAGCAGTTCTTC	CASGSGGDEQFF
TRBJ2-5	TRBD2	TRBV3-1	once	TGTGCCAGCAGCCAAGATTTTAGCGGGGGGGCCGAGAATGAGCAGTACTTC	CASSQDFSGGAENEQYF